What follows is one T cell receptor beta chain and its context. Antigen specificity is unknown. Between the trimmed V and J ends, which lost 6 bases and 5 bases, there was a span of 19 bases. The germline V gene encodes CDR1 DFQATT and CDR2 SNEGSKA (reference sequence). This CDR3 comprises 14 residues. This sample is drawn from a study of post-analysis software for immune sequencing data. As for the study in general: Multiple sclerosis in the patients followed relapsing-remitting, secondary progressive and progressive-relapsing courses. Whole-study results and caveats: Five or six TRBV segments, TRBV5-6, TRBV5-1 and TRBV20-1 among them, were found more frequent in patients than controls. Co-batched samples clustered tightly together by F measure.

The authors incorporated unique molecular identifiers into the TCR beta cDNA libraries. Each CDR3 protein gets one entry after TCRdb re-called the PCR reads with MiXCR. This table has roughly 870,000 distinct CDR3 sequences, 53% appearing once. The specimen was blood. This TCR came from a girl aged 10 to 17 with multiple sclerosis. This chain joins TRBV20-1 and TRBJ2-5; perhaps TRBD2 as D (6 bases). This CDR3 is CSASSRISGETQYF. The CDR3 coding sequence is TGCAGTGCGAGCTCCAGGATTAGCGGCGAGACCCAGTACTTC.